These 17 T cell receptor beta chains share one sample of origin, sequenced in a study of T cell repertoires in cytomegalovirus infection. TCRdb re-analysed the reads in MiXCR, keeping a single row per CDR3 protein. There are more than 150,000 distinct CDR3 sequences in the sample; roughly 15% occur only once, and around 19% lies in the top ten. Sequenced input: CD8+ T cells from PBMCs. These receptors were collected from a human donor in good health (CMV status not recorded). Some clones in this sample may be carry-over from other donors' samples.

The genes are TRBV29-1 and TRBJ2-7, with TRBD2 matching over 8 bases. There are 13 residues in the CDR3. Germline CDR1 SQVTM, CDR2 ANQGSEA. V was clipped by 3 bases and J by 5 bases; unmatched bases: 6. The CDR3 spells CSVDLAGLDEQYF. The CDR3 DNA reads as TGCAGCGTTGATTTAGCGGGGTTGGACGAGCAGTACTTC.

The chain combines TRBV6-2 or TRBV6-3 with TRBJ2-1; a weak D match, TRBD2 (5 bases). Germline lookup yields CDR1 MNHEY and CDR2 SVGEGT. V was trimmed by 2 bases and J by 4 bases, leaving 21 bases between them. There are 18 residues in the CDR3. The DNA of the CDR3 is TGTGCCAGCAGTTACCCAGCTAGCAGAGCAGAGTTATACAATGAGCAGTTCTTC. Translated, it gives CASSYPASRAELYNEQFF.

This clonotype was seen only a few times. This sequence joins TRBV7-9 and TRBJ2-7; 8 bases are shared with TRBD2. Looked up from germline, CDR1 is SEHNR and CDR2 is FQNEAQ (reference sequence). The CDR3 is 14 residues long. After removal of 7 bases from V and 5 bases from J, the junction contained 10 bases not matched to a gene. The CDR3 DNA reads TGTGCCAGCAACCCCGGGACTAGAATCAACGAGCAGTACTTC. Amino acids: CASNPGTRINEQYF.

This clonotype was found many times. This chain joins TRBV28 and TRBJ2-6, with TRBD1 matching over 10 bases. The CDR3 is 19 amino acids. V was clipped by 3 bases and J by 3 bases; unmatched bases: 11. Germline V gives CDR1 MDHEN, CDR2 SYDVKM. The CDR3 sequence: CASSFDWDRGKGGANVLTF. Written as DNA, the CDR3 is TGTGCCAGCAGTTTTGACTGGGACAGGGGAAAAGGTGGGGCCAACGTCCTGACTTTC.

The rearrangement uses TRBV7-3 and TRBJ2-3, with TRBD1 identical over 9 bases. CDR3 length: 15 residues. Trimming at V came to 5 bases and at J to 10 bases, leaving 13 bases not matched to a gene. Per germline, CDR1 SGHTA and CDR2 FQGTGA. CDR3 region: CASSIGTGTQWAQYF. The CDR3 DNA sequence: TGTGCCAGCAGCATCGGGACAGGGACCCAGTGGGCGCAGTATTTT.

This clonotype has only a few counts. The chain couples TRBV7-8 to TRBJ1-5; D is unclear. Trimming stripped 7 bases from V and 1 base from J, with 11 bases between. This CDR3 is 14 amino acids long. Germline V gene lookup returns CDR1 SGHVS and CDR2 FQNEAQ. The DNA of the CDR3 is TGTGCCAGCAAGGCGGGTTCGAGCAATCAGCCCCAGCATTTT. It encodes CASKAGSSNQPQHF.

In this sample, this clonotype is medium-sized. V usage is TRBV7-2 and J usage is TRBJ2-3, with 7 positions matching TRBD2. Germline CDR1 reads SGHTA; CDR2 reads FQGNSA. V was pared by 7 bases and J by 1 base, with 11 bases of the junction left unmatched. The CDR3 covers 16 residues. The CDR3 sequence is CASNPLAVEGTDTQYF. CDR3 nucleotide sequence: TGTGCCAGCAACCCTCTAGCGGTCGAGGGCACAGATACGCAGTATTTT.

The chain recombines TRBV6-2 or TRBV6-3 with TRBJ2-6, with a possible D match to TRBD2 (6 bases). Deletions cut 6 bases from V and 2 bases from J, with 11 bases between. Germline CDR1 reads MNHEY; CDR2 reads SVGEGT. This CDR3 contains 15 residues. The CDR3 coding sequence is TGTGCCAGCAGCCCCCCGGGGGCTGGGGCCAACGTCCTGACTTTC. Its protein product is CASSPPGAGANVLTF.

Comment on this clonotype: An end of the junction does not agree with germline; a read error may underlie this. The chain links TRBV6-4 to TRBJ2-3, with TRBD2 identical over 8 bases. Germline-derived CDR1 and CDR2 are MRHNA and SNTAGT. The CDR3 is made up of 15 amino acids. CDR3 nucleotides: TGTGACAGCAGTGACTCCAGCGGGGGTAGCGATACGCAGTATTTT. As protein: CDSSDSSGGSDTQYF.

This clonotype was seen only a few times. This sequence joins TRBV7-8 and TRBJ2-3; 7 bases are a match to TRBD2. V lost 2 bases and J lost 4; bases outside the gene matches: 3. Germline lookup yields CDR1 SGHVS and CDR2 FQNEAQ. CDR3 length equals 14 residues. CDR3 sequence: CASSLRAGPDTQYF. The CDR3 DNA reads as TGTGCCAGCAGCTTAAGAGCGGGACCAGATACGCAGTATTTT.

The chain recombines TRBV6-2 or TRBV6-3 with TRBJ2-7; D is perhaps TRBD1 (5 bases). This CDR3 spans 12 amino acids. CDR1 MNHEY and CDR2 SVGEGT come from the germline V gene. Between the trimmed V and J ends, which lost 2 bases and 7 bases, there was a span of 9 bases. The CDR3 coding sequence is TGTGCCAGCAGTTACGAAGGGGTTGAGCAGTACTTC. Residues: CASSYEGVEQYF.

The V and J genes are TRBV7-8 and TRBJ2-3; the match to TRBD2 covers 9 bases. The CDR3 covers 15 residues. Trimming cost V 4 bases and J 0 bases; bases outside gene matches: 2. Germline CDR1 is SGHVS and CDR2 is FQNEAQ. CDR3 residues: CASSYLAGSTDTQYF. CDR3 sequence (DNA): TGTGCCAGCAGCTACCTAGCGGGGAGCACAGATACGCAGTATTTT.

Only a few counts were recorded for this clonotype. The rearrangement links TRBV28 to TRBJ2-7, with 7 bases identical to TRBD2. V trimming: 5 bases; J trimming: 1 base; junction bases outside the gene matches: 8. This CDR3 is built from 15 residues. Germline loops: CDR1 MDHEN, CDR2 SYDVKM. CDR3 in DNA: TGTGCCAGCAGTGGGTTGGGCGGGAGTTCCTACGAGCAGTACTTC. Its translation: CASSGLGGSSYEQYF.

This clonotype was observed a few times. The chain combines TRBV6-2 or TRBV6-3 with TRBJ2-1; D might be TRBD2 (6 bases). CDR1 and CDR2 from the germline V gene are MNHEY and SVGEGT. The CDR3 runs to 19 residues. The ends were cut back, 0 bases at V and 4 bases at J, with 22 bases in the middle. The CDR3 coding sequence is TGTGCCAGCAGTTACTCAATCCTCGGGACGGGAGTACGGTACAATGAGCAGTTCTTC. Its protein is CASSYSILGTGVRYNEQFF.

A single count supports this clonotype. The CDR3 sequence is CASSYIGPSGRETQYF. The DNA for the CDR3 is TGTGCCAGCAGTTACATCGGACCTTCAGGGAGAGAGACCCAGTACTTC. V usage is TRBV28 and J usage is TRBJ2-5; tentatively, D is TRBD1 or TRBD2 (5 bases each). The CDR3 loop spans 16 amino acids. V dropped 4 bases and J dropped 4 bases, with 19 bases sitting between them. Germline loops: CDR1 MDHEN, CDR2 SYDVKM. Variable domain in full (rest from reference TRBV28 and TRBJ2-5): DVKVTQSSRYLVKRTGEKVFLECVQDMDHENMFWYRQDPGLGLRLIYFSYDVKMKEKGDIPEGYSVSREKKERFSLILESASTNQTSMYLCASSYIGPSGRETQYFGPGTRLLVL.

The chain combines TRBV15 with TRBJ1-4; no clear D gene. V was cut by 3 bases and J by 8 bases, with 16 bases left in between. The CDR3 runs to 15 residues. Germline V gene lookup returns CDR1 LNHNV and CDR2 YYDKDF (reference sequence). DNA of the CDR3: TGTGCCACCAGCAGGGACCCGGGGTCATCGGAAAAACTGTTTTTT. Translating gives CATSRDPGSSEKLFF. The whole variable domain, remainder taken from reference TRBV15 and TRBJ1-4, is DAMVIQNPRYQVTQFGKPVTLSCSQTLNHNVMYWYQQKSSQAPKLLFHYYDKDFNNEADTPDNFQSRRPNTSFCFLDIRSPGLGDTAMYLCATSRDPGSSEKLFFGSGTQLSVL.

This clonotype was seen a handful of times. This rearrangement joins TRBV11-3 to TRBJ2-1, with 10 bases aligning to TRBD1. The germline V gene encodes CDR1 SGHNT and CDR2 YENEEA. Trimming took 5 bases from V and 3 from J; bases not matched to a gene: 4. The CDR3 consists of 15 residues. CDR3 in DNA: TGTGCCAGCAGCCAGGGACAGGGGAGCTACAATGAGCAGTTCTTC. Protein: CASSQGQGSYNEQFF.